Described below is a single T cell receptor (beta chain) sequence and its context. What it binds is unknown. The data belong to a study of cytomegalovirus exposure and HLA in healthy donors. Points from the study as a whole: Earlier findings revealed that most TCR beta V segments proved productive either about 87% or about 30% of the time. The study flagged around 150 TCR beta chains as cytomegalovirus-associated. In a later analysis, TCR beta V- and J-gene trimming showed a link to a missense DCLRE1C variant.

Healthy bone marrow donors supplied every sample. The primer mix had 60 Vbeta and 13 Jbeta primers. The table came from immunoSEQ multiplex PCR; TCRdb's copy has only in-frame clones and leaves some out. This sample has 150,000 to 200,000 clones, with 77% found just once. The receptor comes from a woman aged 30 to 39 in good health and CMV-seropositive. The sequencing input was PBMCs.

In DNA form, the CDR3 reads TGTGCCAGCAGCCAGACTAGCGGGGCCTCCTACGAGCAGTACTTC. Its translation: CASSQTSGASYEQYF. The gene calls are TRBV4-2 and TRBJ2-7; 11 bases are a match to TRBD2. The CDR3 totals 15 residues. The ends lost 3 bases at V and 0 bases at J; junction bases unmatched: 1. Germline V gene data show CDR1 as LGHNA and CDR2 as YNFKEQ.